The present T cell receptor (beta chain) was sequenced within a study of T cell changes during pregnancy in multiple sclerosis. This CDR3 is built from 14 residues. Trimming stripped 4 bases from V and 7 bases from J, with 13 bases between. Germline loops: CDR1 SEHNR, CDR2 FQNEAQ (reference sequence). Using immunoSEQ multiplex PCR, the repertoire was profiled, and TCRdb retains in-frame clones only, with some absent. Found here are 70,000 to 95,000 clones, 93% of them singletons; the top ten hold approximately 0.71%. The sample consisted of peripheral blood, taken in the second trimester of pregnancy. The receptor's source is a female donor in good health, enrolled as a control in a pregnancy study. The genes are TRBV7-9 and TRBJ1-4, with a tentative D call TRBD1 (6 bases). This CDR3 is CASSSWTVTEKLFF. The DNA of the CDR3 is TGTGCCAGCAGCTCGTGGACAGTCACTGAAAAACTGTTTTTT.